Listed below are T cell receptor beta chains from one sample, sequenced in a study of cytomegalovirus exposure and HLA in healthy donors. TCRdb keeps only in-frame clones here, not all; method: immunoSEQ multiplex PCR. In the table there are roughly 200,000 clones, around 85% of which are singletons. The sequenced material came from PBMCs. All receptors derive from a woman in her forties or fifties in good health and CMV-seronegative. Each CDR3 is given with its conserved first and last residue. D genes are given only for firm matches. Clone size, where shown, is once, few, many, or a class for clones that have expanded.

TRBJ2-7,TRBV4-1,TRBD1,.,TGCGCCAGCAGCCCTACGGGACAGGGGGCAGACGAGCAGTACTTC,CASSPTGQGADEQYF
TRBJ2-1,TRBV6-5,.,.,TGTGCCAGCAGTTACGGGGGGATTTACAATGAGCAGTTCTTC,CASSYGGIYNEQFF
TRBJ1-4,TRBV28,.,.,TGTGCCAGCAGTTTCCTTCCTAGAAAACTGTTTTTT,CASSFLPRKLFF
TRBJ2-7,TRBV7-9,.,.,TGTGCCGGCAGCTCCATACAGGGAGCCCACTACGAGCAGTACTTC,CAGSSIQGAHYEQYF
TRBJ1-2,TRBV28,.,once,TGTGCCAGCAGTTTACCGGGGTTCTATGGCTACACCTTC,CASSLPGFYGYTF
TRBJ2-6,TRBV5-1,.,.,TGCGCCAGCAGGGAGCCTGGGGCCAACGTCCTGACTTTC,CASREPGANVLTF
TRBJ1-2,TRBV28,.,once,TGTGCCAGCAGTTCTCCTGGGCAGCTTATCAACTATGGCTACACCTTC,CASSSPGQLINYGYTF
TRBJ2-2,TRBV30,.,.,TGTGCAAAAAAGGGGGGGACATCGAACACCGGGGAGCTGTTTTTT,CAKKGGTSNTGELFF
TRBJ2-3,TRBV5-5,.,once,TGTGCCAGCAGCTTTGAAGGGGAGGCGGATACGCAGTATTTT,CASSFEGEADTQYF
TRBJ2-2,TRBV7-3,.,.,TGTGCCAGCAGCCCCGGGACAACGAACACCGGGGAGCTGTTTTTT,CASSPGTTNTGELFF
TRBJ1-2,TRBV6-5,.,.,TGTGCCAGCAGTTACTCCCGCCGCGGAGCATCGAGCGGCTACACCTTC,CASSYSRRGASSGYTF
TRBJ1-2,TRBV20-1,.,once,TGCAGTGCTAATCACTACAATGGCTACACCTTC,CSANHYNGYTF
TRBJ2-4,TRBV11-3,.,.,TGTGCCAGCAGCTTAGATCGGGGGAACATTCAGTACTTC,CASSLDRGNIQYF
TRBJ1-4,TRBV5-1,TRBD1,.,TGCGCCAGCAGCCCCAGACAGGGGGCGGGTGAAAAACTGTTTTTT,CASSPRQGAGEKLFF
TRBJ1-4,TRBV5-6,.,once,TGTGCCAGCAGCTTGGGGGCGGGTATTGAAAAACTGTTTTTT,CASSLGAGIEKLFF
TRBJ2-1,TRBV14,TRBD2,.,TGTGCCAGCAGCCAAGTTATAGGGCGGGGACTATCGGAAAATGAGCAGTTCTTC,CASSQVIGRGLSENEQFF
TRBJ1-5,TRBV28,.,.,TGTGCCAGCAGTCCCCAGGGAATGGGCAATCAGCCCCAGCATTTT,CASSPQGMGNQPQHF
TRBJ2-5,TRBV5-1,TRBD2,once,TGCGCCAGCAGTAGACTAGCGGGAGAAGAGACCCAGTACTTC,CASSRLAGEETQYF
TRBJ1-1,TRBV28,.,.,TGTGCCAGCAGTTTCGGGGGGTCGAACACTGAAGCTTTCTTT,CASSFGGSNTEAFF
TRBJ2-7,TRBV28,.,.,TGTGCCAGCAGTTACTACGCCTCCTACGAGCAGTACTTC,CASSYYASYEQYF
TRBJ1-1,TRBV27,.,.,TGTGCCAGCAGTTTAGGAGCGGGCACTGAAGCTTTCTTT,CASSLGAGTEAFF
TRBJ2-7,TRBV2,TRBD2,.,TGTGTCAGCCATCCCGGGGGGTCCTACGAGCAGTACTTC,CVSHPGGSYEQYF
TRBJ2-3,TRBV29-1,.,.,TGCAGCGTTGCAGGGTACAGCACAGATACGCAGTATTTT,CSVAGYSTDTQYF
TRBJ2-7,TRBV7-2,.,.,TGTGCCAGCAGCTTAGAACTACCCCAAGTCTACGAGCAGTACTTC,CASSLELPQVYEQYF
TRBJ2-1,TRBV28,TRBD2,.,TGTGCCAGCAGCTCCGGGACTAGCGGGAAGAATGAGCAGTTCTTC,CASSSGTSGKNEQFF
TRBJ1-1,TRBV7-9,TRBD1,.,TGTGCCAGCAGCTTTTTACAGGGGGCTATGAACACTGAAGCTTTCTTT,CASSFLQGAMNTEAFF
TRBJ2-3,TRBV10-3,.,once,TGTGCCATCAGTGATAAGCAAAACACAGATACGCAGTATTTT,CAISDKQNTDTQYF
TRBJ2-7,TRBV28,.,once,TGTGCCAGCAGTTTCCCCCGCAGGGGAGGGCACGAGCAGTACTTC,CASSFPRRGGHEQYF
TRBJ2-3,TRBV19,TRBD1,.,TGTGCCAGTAGTGACCGACAGGGTGCGACAGATACGCAGTATTTT,CASSDRQGATDTQYF
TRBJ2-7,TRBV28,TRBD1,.,TGTGCCAGCAGTTTATTGTGGGACAGCTCCTACGAGCAGTACTTC,CASSLLWDSSYEQYF
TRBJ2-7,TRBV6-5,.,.,TGTGCCAGCAGTTACGCCCACGGGAACTACGAGCAGTACTTC,CASSYAHGNYEQYF
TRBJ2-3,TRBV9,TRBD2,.,TGTGCCAGCAGCGTAGCCTTACTAGCGGGAGGGAGACACACAGATACGCAGTATTTT,CASSVALLAGGRHTDTQYF